Following are 29 T cell receptor beta chains from one sample sequenced in a study of blood T cell repertoires in COVID-19 (dated by TCRdb to the early 2020s). Libraries were built with the immunoSEQ multiplex PCR assay. TCRdb carries this immuneACCESS record with in-frame sequences only. Its versions omit some clonotypes, under half of them owing to an unresolved V gene in the studies checked, with the rest unexplained. Present in this sample are 310,000 or so clones, roughly 87% of which were seen just once. The ten largest account for 2.2% of the sample. Sequencing was done on a sample of peripheral blood. These receptors were taken from a woman aged 50 to 60 who had recovered from COVID-19.

V gene TRBV2 combines with J gene TRBJ1-2, with a weak D call TRBD1 (6 bases). The germline gives CDR1 SNHLY, CDR2 FYNNEI. The CDR3 sequence is 12 residues long. V lost 7 bases and J lost 4, with 10 bases in between. The CDR3 region has the DNA TGTGCCAGCAAGGACAGACTCTATGGCTACACCTTC. Translating gives CASKDRLYGYTF.

V usage is TRBV28 and J usage is TRBJ2-3; tentatively, D is TRBD2 (5 bases). Trimming shortened V by 7 bases and J by 3 bases, and 20 bases separated the two germline ends. Per the germline V gene, CDR1 is MDHEN and CDR2 is SYDVKM. The CDR3 has 16 amino acids. The CDR3 region has the DNA TGTGCCAGCACCCCTACCGGGCGGGTTCAGACAGATACGCAGTATTTT. It translates to CASTPTGRVQTDTQYF.

This chain uses TRBV6-6 with TRBJ1-5; tentatively, D is TRBD1 (6 bases). Per the germline V gene, CDR1 is MNHNY and CDR2 is SVGAGI (reference sequence). The CDR3 has 13 residues. The V end lost 6 bases, the J end lost 6 bases, and 12 bases lay between the germline ends. The CDR3 sequence: CASSPQGSQPQHF. CDR3 coding DNA: TGTGCCAGCAGCCCACAGGGCAGTCAGCCCCAGCATTTT.

The CDR3 DNA reads TGTGCCAGCAGTGACCCACCCTCGGGGTACGAGCAGTACTTC. Protein product: CASSDPPSGYEQYF. V gene TRBV6-4 combines with J gene TRBJ2-7, with a tentative D call TRBD2 (5 bases). The CDR3 is 14 amino acids. Germline-derived CDR1 and CDR2 are MRHNA and SNTAGT. The germline V and J ends were trimmed by 2 bases and 4 bases, with 12 bases remaining between them.

The table lists this clone with a count of one. The rearrangement links TRBV19 to TRBJ1-1; a possible D gene is TRBD1 (5 bases). Germline lookup yields CDR1 LNHDA and CDR2 SQIVND (reference sequence). This CDR3 has 13 amino acids. Trimming pared 4 bases from V and 0 bases from J, leaving 6 bases between. Here the CDR3 reads CASSKGVNTEAFF. In DNA form, the CDR3 reads TGTGCCAGTAGTAAAGGGGTGAACACTGAAGCTTTCTTT.

Concerning this clone: Distinct nucleotide sequences in the sample also encode this CDR3. The CDR3 loop reads CASSSWTGKDEQYF. DNA for the CDR3: TGTGCCAGCAGCTCCTGGACAGGAAAGGACGAGCAGTACTTC. The chain joins TRBV5-8 to TRBJ2-7; TRBD1 matches 7 bases. The CDR3 contains 14 residues. From germline, CDR1 is SGHTS and CDR2 YDEGEE. The J segment lost 5 bases and the V segment lost 3 bases, leaving 8 bases of the junction unmatched.

This clone appeared once. The chain recombines TRBV5-1 with TRBJ2-1, with 9 bases matching TRBD1. The germline V gene encodes CDR1 SGHRS and CDR2 YFSETQ. The CDR3 is 16 residues long. J was trimmed by 4 bases and V by 2 bases; bases with no gene match: 7. The CDR3: CASSFVGQGTYNEQFF. CDR3 in DNA: TGCGCCAGCAGCTTCGTGGGACAGGGTACGTACAATGAGCAGTTCTTC.

This chain connects TRBV9 to TRBJ2-7; 8 bases map to TRBD2. V was clipped by 0 bases and J by 4 bases; unmatched bases: 6. The CDR3 consists of 15 residues. Germline-derived CDR1 and CDR2 are SGDLS and YYNGEE. The DNA of the CDR3 is TGTGCCAGCAGCGTAGAACTAGCGGTAGGATACGAGCAGTACTTC. This translates into CASSVELAVGYEQYF.

The rearrangement links TRBV6-5 to TRBJ2-5; possible D gene TRBD2, 5 bases. V was trimmed by 5 bases and J by 9 bases, leaving 22 bases between them. This CDR3 comprises 15 residues. Germline CDR1 MNHEY, CDR2 SVGAGI. The CDR3 protein is CASSLSVAGGGSQYF. CDR3 nucleotides: TGTGCCAGCAGTCTATCCGTAGCCGGAGGTGGGTCCCAGTACTTC.

This chain uses TRBV5-1 with TRBJ1-3, with D maybe TRBD1 (5 bases). The CDR3 extends over 14 amino acids. V was trimmed by 4 bases and J by 2 bases, leaving 10 bases between them. Germline V gene sequence: CDR1 SGHRS, CDR2 YFSETQ. Written as DNA, the CDR3 is TGCGCCAGCAGCAAAGACAGACCTGGAAACACCATATATTTT. Protein sequence: CASSKDRPGNTIYF.

Only one count was recorded for this clone. The genes are TRBV10-3 and TRBJ2-1; tentatively, D is TRBD2 (6 bases). The CDR3 totals 14 residues. In germline, CDR1 is ENHRY, CDR2 SYGVKD. CDR3 region: CVNFSGGAYNEQFF. The CDR3 nucleotides are TGTGTCAATTTCAGCGGAGGGGCCTACAATGAGCAGTTCTTC.

The chain combines TRBV2 with TRBJ1-1; D remains ambiguous. The V and J ends lost 4 bases and 8 bases respectively, with 20 bases between them. The CDR3 has 15 amino acids. Germline V CDR1 and CDR2: SNHLY, FYNNEI. The CDR3 bases are TGTGCCAGCAGTGGTCAGTCAGGCCTAACCGAAGAAGCTTTCTTT. Translating it yields CASSGQSGLTEEAFF.

This sequence joins TRBV14 and TRBJ1-2; no definite D call. The CDR3 extends over 16 amino acids. V was clipped by 4 bases and J by 4 bases, with 19 bases between them. Per the germline V gene, CDR1 is SGHDN and CDR2 is FVKESK. This CDR3 reads CASSPARLGGPYGYTF. The CDR3 DNA follows: TGTGCCAGCAGCCCTGCTAGACTGGGAGGGCCCTATGGCTACACCTTC.

The chain is built from TRBV29-1 and TRBJ2-5, with 15 bases identical to TRBD2. The CDR3 length is 12 residues. The germline CDR1 and CDR2 sequences are SQVTM and ANQGSEA. The CDR3 reads CVMGLAGGGQYF. CDR3 coding DNA: TGCGTGATGGGACTAGCGGGAGGTGGCCAGTACTTC.

The table lists this clone with a few counts. The gene calls are TRBV27 and TRBJ1-4; weak D call: TRBD1 (5 bases). Germline values: CDR1 MNHEY, CDR2 SMNVEV (reference sequence). V was clipped by 2 bases and J by 8 bases, with 12 bases between them. The CDR3 is 14 residues long. For the CDR3, the DNA is TGTGCCAGCAGTTTAGACCCTGGGGGGGAAAAACTGTTTTTT. Amino acids: CASSLDPGGEKLFF.

V and J are TRBV2 and TRBJ2-5; TRBD1 aligns across 9 bases. This CDR3 is built from 14 residues. After removal of 7 bases from V and 5 bases from J, the junction contained 8 bases not matched to a gene. The V gene's germline CDR1 is SNHLY and CDR2 FYNNEI. The chain's CDR3 is CASIPDRGRETQYF. In DNA form, the CDR3 reads TGTGCCAGCATTCCGGACAGGGGACGGGAGACCCAGTACTTC.

V usage is TRBV9 and J usage is TRBJ1-6, with D uncertain. Germline loops: CDR1 SGDLS, CDR2 YYNGEE. The CDR3 contains 14 residues. V was cut by 4 bases and J by 7 bases, with 12 bases left in between. CDR3 sequence: CASSLGVRNSPLHF. The CDR3 coding sequence is TGTGCCAGCAGCCTAGGCGTAAGAAATTCACCCCTCCACTTT.

The chain links TRBV4-2 to TRBJ1-1; possible D gene TRBD1, 5 bases. The germline V and J ends were trimmed by 2 bases and 1 base, with 8 bases remaining between them. The germline gives CDR1 LGHNA, CDR2 YNFKEQ. This CDR3 comprises 14 residues. CDR3 sequence (DNA): TGTGCCAGCAGCCAAACGGACAAGAACACTGAAGCTTTCTTT. Protein product: CASSQTDKNTEAFF.

The V gene is TRBV5-1, the J gene TRBJ1-3; the D gene is possibly TRBD1 (5 bases). Germline-derived CDR1 and CDR2 are SGHRS and YFSETQ. This CDR3 contains 16 residues. V gave up 2 bases and J gave up 0 bases, with 12 bases separating them. The DNA for the CDR3 is TGCGCCAGCAGCTTTTTGGACACCTCCTCTGGAAACACCATATATTTT. Its protein product is CASSFLDTSSGNTIYF. Filled out from reference TRBV5-1 and TRBJ1-3, the complete variable domain reads KAGVTQTPRYLIKTRGQQVTLSCSPISGHRSVSWYQQTPGQGLQFLFEYFSETQRNKGNFPGRFSGRQFSNSRSEMNVSTLELGDSALYLCASSFLDTSSGNTIYFGEGSWLTVV.

In its sample, this clone was seen once. The J gene is TRBJ2-3, the V gene TRBV21-1; the tabulated D call, TRBD2, remains unverified against the DNA. TRBV21-1 is labeled a pseudogene. This CDR3 spans 16 amino acids. The chain's CDR3 is CASSNVAGGVTDTQYF. The CDR3 DNA is TGTGCCAGCAGCAATGTAGCGGGGGGGGTGACAGATACGCAGTATTTT.

This chain uses TRBV2 with TRBJ2-7, with TRBD1 identical over 9 bases. Germline V CDR1 and CDR2: SNHLY, FYNNEI. This CDR3 has 16 amino acids. V trimming: 7 bases; J trimming: 3 bases; junction bases outside the gene matches: 13. The CDR3 DNA follows: TGTGCCAGCATGATCCGGAGGGACAGGGTTTTCTACGAGCAGTACTTC. It codes for CASMIRRDRVFYEQYF. The full variable domain, rest sourced from reference TRBV2 and TRBJ2-7, is EPEVTQTPSHQVTQMGQEVILRCVPISNHLYFYWYRQILGQKVEFLVSFYNNEISEKSEIFDDQFSVERPDGSNFTLKIRSTKLEDSAMYFCASMIRRDRVFYEQYFGPGTRLTVT.

This chain uses TRBV27 with TRBJ2-5; a possible D gene is TRBD1 (5 bases). The germline V gene encodes CDR1 MNHEY and CDR2 SMNVEV (reference sequence). The V and J ends lost 2 bases and 5 bases respectively, with 12 bases between them. This CDR3 region has 14 residues. The DNA of the CDR3 is TGTGCCAGCAGTTTACAGGGATTGCCGGAGACCCAGTACTTC. Protein product: CASSLQGLPETQYF.

The sample holds a few counts of this clone. One end of the junction fails to match germline, which may point to a read error. This rearrangement joins TRBV18 to TRBJ1-2, with D unresolved. Germline V gene sequence: CDR1 KGHSH, CDR2 LQKENI. The CDR3 spans 16 residues. The CDR3 sequence is CASSPRQRRLNYGYTF. The DNA of the CDR3 is TGTGCCAGCTCCCCACGACAAAGGCGACTAAACTATGGCTACACCTTC.

The rearrangement links TRBV5-1 to TRBJ1-2; 8 nucleotides match TRBD1. This CDR3 is 15 amino acids long. Germline V gives CDR1 SGHRS, CDR2 YFSETQ. Trimming at V came to 4 bases and at J to 6 bases, leaving 11 bases not matched to a gene. The CDR3 nucleotides read TGCGCCAGCAGCCCAGGACAGGGTTCGTTCGATGGCTACACCTTC. This codes for CASSPGQGSFDGYTF. The variable domain in full, completed from reference TRBV5-1 and TRBJ1-2, reads KAGVTQTPRYLIKTRGQQVTLSCSPISGHRSVSWYQQTPGQGLQFLFEYFSETQRNKGNFPGRFSGRQFSNSRSEMNVSTLELGDSALYLCASSPGQGSFDGYTFGSGTRLTVV.

This chain connects TRBV5-4 to TRBJ1-2, with D possibly being TRBD1 (5 bases). Germline CDR1 and CDR2: SGHNT and YYREEE (reference sequence). V dropped 4 bases and J dropped 2 bases, with 12 bases sitting between them. The CDR3 is 14 residues long. CDR3 in amino acids: CASSAGISNYGYTF. The CDR3 nucleotides are TGTGCCAGCAGCGCAGGGATTTCGAACTATGGCTACACCTTC.

The chain carries TRBV16 and TRBJ2-7; a weak D match, TRBD1 (6 bases). Looked up from germline, CDR1 is KGHSY and CDR2 is FQNENV. V lost 4 bases to trimming and J lost 7 bases, with 14 bases between them. CDR3 length: 13 amino acids. The chain's CDR3 is CASSRTGSGEQYF. The DNA for the CDR3 is TGTGCCAGCAGCCGAACAGGGTCGGGGGAGCAGTACTTC.

The chain joins TRBV3-1 (or the pseudogene TRBV3-2) to TRBJ2-7, with D perhaps matching TRBD1 (6 bases). Germline CDR1 LGHDT, CDR2 YNNKEL (reference sequence). V was shortened by 2 bases and J by 6 bases, with 17 bases between the two germline ends. This CDR3 comprises 15 residues. This CDR3 reads CASSQWGAGAGEQYF. The CDR3 DNA is TGTGCCAGCAGCCAATGGGGAGCAGGGGCGGGCGAGCAGTACTTC.

The chain links TRBV5-6 to TRBJ1-2; TRBD1 agrees at 10 bases. The CDR3 covers 15 residues. Trimming at V came to 5 bases and at J to 6 bases, leaving 10 bases not matched to a gene. Germline lookup yields CDR1 SGHDT and CDR2 YYEEEE. The CDR3 loop is CASSSPGQGRHGYTF. Here the CDR3 DNA reads TGTGCCAGCAGTTCGCCGGGACAGGGGAGACATGGCTACACCTTC.

V gene TRBV11-2 combines with J gene TRBJ2-5; TRBD2 might be the D (6 bases). V dropped 4 bases and J dropped 4 bases, with 16 bases sitting between them. CDR3 length: 15 residues. In germline, CDR1 is SGHAT, CDR2 FQNNGV. The CDR3 region is CASSSWRAESETQYF. As DNA, the CDR3 is TGTGCCAGCAGCTCGTGGAGGGCCGAGTCAGAGACCCAGTACTTC.